Presented here are 15 T cell receptor beta chains from one specimen sequenced in a study of shared clonotypes between healthy human individuals. TCRdb keeps only in-frame clones here, not all; method: immunoSEQ multiplex PCR. Found here are about 1.1 million clones, approximately 80% of them singletons; the top ten hold approximately 0.95%. The sample comprised memory CD4+ T cells from PBMCs. Regarding subset: CD45RA-negative fraction. These TCRs come from a man younger than 35 in good health. Some clones in this sample may be carry-over from other donors' samples.

The chain carries TRBV4-2 and TRBJ2-7; D remains ambiguous. The ends were cut back, 4 bases at V and 4 bases at J, with 11 bases in the middle. The germline gives CDR1 LGHNA, CDR2 YNFKEQ. CDR3 size: 13 residues. CDR3 loop: CASSLTEIYEQYF. The CDR3 region has the DNA TGTGCCAGCAGCCTCACAGAGATATACGAGCAGTACTTC.

The chain has TRBV25-1 and TRBJ2-2; a possible D gene is TRBD1 (5 bases). The germline gives CDR1 MGHDK, CDR2 SYGVNS. The CDR3 has 11 amino acids. Trimming removed 11 bases from V and 6 bases from J, with 10 bases in between. CDR3 residues: CAVDRAGELFF. The CDR3 nucleotides are TGTGCCGTCGACAGAGCCGGGGAGCTGTTTTTT.

In the case of this clone: Distinct nucleotide sequences in the sample also encode this CDR3. The chain recombines TRBV6-1 with TRBJ1-2; D may be TRBD1 (5 bases). V lost 3 bases to trimming and J lost 8 bases, with 7 bases between them. CDR1 and CDR2 from the germline V gene are MNHNS and SASEGT. The CDR3 has 11 residues. As DNA, the CDR3 is TGTGCCAGCAGTGAGCGGGGGGGCTACACCTTC. This translates into CASSERGGYTF.

The V gene is TRBV11-1, the J gene TRBJ1-2; D remains unclear. Germline CDR1 SGHAT, CDR2 FQDESV (reference sequence). The CDR3 spans 12 residues. Trimming pared 2 bases from V and 7 bases from J, leaving 8 bases between. The DNA of the CDR3 is TGTGCCAGCAGCTTACCTGCGGGTGGCTACACCTTC. Protein: CASSLPAGGYTF.

This clone was seen once. This chain links TRBV18 with TRBJ1-1; D remains unclear. With 3 bases removed from V and 6 bases from J, the gap between germline ends came to 14 bases. CDR1 is KGHSH, CDR2 LQKENI, per germline. The length of the CDR3 is 14 residues. CDR3 in DNA: TGTGCCAGCTCACCTCGCGGTGCATTCCCTGAAGCTTTCTTT. Protein: CASSPRGAFPEAFF.

The J gene is TRBJ1-3, the V gene TRBV4-1, with D tentatively TRBD1 (5 bases). The CDR3 is 15 residues long. Germline V gene sequence: CDR1 MGHRA, CDR2 YSYEKL. Trimming shortened V by 0 bases and J by 4 bases, and 10 bases separated the two germline ends. In DNA form, the CDR3 reads TGCGCCAGCAGCCAAGATGCAGGGTACGGAAACACCATATATTTT. Protein sequence: CASSQDAGYGNTIYF.

The V call is TRBV5-1, the J call TRBJ2-7, with 7 bases lining up with TRBD1. Germline CDR1 SGHRS, CDR2 YFSETQ. This CDR3 spans 15 amino acids. The V gene end was trimmed by 2 bases and the J gene end by 1 base; junction bases not matched to a gene: 6. CDR3 protein: CASSLAPTGSYEQYF. In DNA form, the CDR3 reads TGCGCCAGCAGCTTAGCGCCGACAGGGTCCTACGAGCAGTACTTC.

On this clone: This sample includes further DNA sequences coding for the same CDR3. The rearrangement joins TRBV2 to TRBJ2-5, with 7 bases lining up with TRBD1. J gave up 2 bases and V 7 bases, and 4 bases lay outside the gene matches. The CDR3 runs 13 residues. Germline assignment: CDR1 SNHLY and CDR2 FYNNEI. The CDR3 sequence: CASNRDRQETQYF. CDR3 DNA: TGTGCCAGCAATCGGGACAGACAAGAGACCCAGTACTTC.

This rearrangement joins TRBV21-1 to TRBJ2-7; TRBD2, the D gene given by the table, was not confirmed from the DNA. TRBV21-1 is annotated as a pseudogene. The CDR3 runs 9 residues. The CDR3 here is CASMSEQYF. CDR3 nucleotides: TGTGCCAGCATGAGCGAGCAGTACTTC.

The chain is built from TRBV2 and TRBJ1-4, with 9 bases aligning to TRBD1. Germline assignment: CDR1 SNHLY and CDR2 FYNNEI. Trimming removed 7 bases from V and 3 bases from J; junction bases left unmatched: 12. The CDR3 sequence is 17 residues long. The chain's CDR3 is CASTPTDGTGSNEKLFF. In DNA, the CDR3 is TGTGCCAGCACCCCGACGGACGGGACAGGGTCTAATGAAAAACTGTTTTTT.

This rearrangement joins TRBV29-1 to TRBJ2-5, with TRBD2 matching 12 bases. CDR1 and CDR2 (germline): SQVTM, ANQGSEA. This CDR3 contains 12 residues. Trimming removed 7 bases from V and 7 bases from J; junction bases left unmatched: 4. The CDR3 nucleotides read TGCAGCGGCCAACTAGCGGGAGGGACCCAGTACTTC. It codes for CSGQLAGGTQYF.

The J gene is TRBJ2-3, the V gene TRBV11-1, with D maybe TRBD2 (5 bases). Trimming removed 5 bases at V and 1 base at J, with 16 bases between. The CDR3 is made up of 16 amino acids. Germline V lookup: CDR1 SGHAT, CDR2 FQDESV (reference sequence). The CDR3 DNA is TGTGCCAGCAGCCCTCTGAGGGAGTTCGGCACAGATACGCAGTATTTT. It yields the protein CASSPLREFGTDTQYF.

The chain has TRBV19 and TRBJ1-5; possibly TRBD1 for D (6 bases). V was shortened by 3 bases and J by 2 bases, with 11 bases between the two germline ends. CDR3 length equals 15 residues. The germline V gene encodes CDR1 LNHDA and CDR2 SQIVND (reference sequence). For the CDR3, the DNA is TGTGCCAGTAGTATCCTACAGGGCGGCAATCAGCCCCAGCATTTT. Its translation: CASSILQGGNQPQHF.

The V call is TRBV27, the J call TRBJ2-3; 9 bases are a match to TRBD2. Germline lookup yields CDR1 MNHEY and CDR2 SMNVEV (reference sequence). There are 18 residues in the CDR3. J lost 0 bases, V lost 2 bases, and 9 bases had no gene match. DNA for the CDR3: TGTGCCAGCAGTTTAAGGGGGCCTAGCGGGACTAGCACAGATACGCAGTATTTT. Protein: CASSLRGPSGTSTDTQYF.

This clone showed up just a few times. The chain links TRBV9 to TRBJ1-2, with TRBD1 identical over 9 bases. In germline, CDR1 is SGDLS, CDR2 YYNGEE. V was pared by 4 bases and J by 4 bases, with 8 bases of the junction left unmatched. CDR3 length: 15 residues. This CDR3 is CASSPHRGQFYGYTF. CDR3 sequence (DNA): TGTGCCAGCAGCCCACACAGGGGGCAGTTCTATGGCTACACCTTC.